These T cell receptor beta chains were read from a single sample in a study of blood T cell repertoires in COVID-19. Only in-frame clones appear in the TCRdb table, and some are missing; sequencing was by immunoSEQ multiplex PCR. The repertoire holds approximately 470,000 clones, with 87% as singletons. Sequencing was performed on PBMCs or T cells enriched from blood (not recorded which). All receptors come from a woman younger than 35 who had recovered from COVID-19. Each CDR3 is given with its conserved first and last residue. D genes are given only for firm matches. The listing skips clone size in some rows; elsewhere it reads once, few, many or a size class.

>.|TRBJ2-7|TRBV28|once|14
CASSTGLTSYEQYF
TGTGCCAGCAGCACAGGTTTAACCTCCTACGAGCAGTACTTC
>TRBD2|TRBJ2-3|TRBV18|.|17
CASSPHASGALTDTQYF
TGTGCCAGCTCACCACACGCTAGCGGGGCCCTCACAGATACGCAGTATTTT
>TRBD1|TRBJ1-2|TRBV27|.|15
CASSLSGTGGRGYTF
TGTGCCAGCAGTTTATCGGGGACAGGGGGGCGTGGCTACACCTTC
>TRBD2|TRBJ2-7|TRBV4-1|.|18
CASSQEARGRDGSYEQYF
TGCGCCAGCAGCCAAGAAGCGAGAGGGAGGGACGGGTCCTACGAGCAGTACTTC
>.|TRBJ2-3|TRBV7-9|.|15
CASSRLTSTSDTQYF
TGTGCCAGCAGCCGCTTAACTAGCACGTCAGATACGCAGTATTTT
>.|TRBJ1-3|TRBV4-2|.|16
CASSQGSAHSGNTIYF
TGTGCCAGCAGCCAAGGCAGCGCCCACTCTGGAAACACCATATATTTT
>TRBD2|TRBJ2-3|TRBV7-3|.|16
CASSTQRGAGTDTQYF
TGTGCCAGCAGCACTCAGCGGGGGGCTGGCACAGATACGCAGTATTTT
>TRBD1|TRBJ2-1|TRBV28|.|16
CASSTPGTGGYNEQFF
TGTGCCAGCAGTACTCCCGGGACAGGTGGCTACAATGAGCAGTTCTTC
>.|TRBJ1-1|TRBV9|few|14
CASSVNLRQTEAFF
TGTGCCAGCAGCGTAAACCTCCGACAGACTGAAGCTTTCTTT
>.|TRBJ2-7|TRBV6-1|once|16
CASSEFGRKIPYEQYF
TGTGCCAGCAGTGAGTTTGGGAGGAAAATTCCCTACGAGCAGTACTTC
>.|TRBJ2-3|TRBV5-5|.|13
CASSSEPGDTQYF
TGTGCCAGCAGTTCGGAACCGGGGGACACGCAGTATTTT
>TRBD1|TRBJ2-7|TRBV9|.|20
CASSVGETGAREGESYEQYF
TGTGCCAGCAGCGTAGGAGAGACAGGGGCCAGAGAGGGGGAATCCTACGAGCAGTACTTC
>.|TRBJ2-7|TRBV10-2|once|12
CATRGGFYEQYF
TGCGCTACCCGAGGAGGATTCTACGAGCAGTACTTC